This TCR beta chain appears in the sequencing data of a study of cytomegalovirus exposure and HLA in healthy donors. In regard to this clone: The target antigen is unknown.

The study, taken as a whole, reports: A few of the chains that were CMV-associated were confirmed in vitro to be specific for CMV antigens. It was reported in a later analysis that an Asian-associated ancestry cluster showed fewer N-insertions than the approximately 700-donor mean.

PCR used 60 Vbeta primers and 13 Jbeta primers. In the original analysis: Among the unique TCR beta chains that a later analysis counted, around 82 million in all, 9.5 million to 11 million were shared. TCRdb's copy holds only in-frame clones and misses some; the assay was immunoSEQ multiplex PCR. V, J and clone size are taken as reported in that table, and D and trimming were inferred from the DNA itself. Of some 180,000 clones listed, around 80% are singletons. Likely unrecorded immune exposures existed in these nominally healthy donors. The sequence derives from a man in his forties or fifties in good health and CMV-seropositive. Sequencing was done on a sample of PBMCs.

Written as DNA, the CDR3 is TGTGCCAGCAGCTTAGGAGCGAGGAAGAGGATGGATACGCAGTATTTT. Translated, it gives CASSLGARKRMDTQYF. V is TRBV7-2 and J is TRBJ2-3, with D unresolved. Looked up from germline, CDR1 is SGHTA and CDR2 is FQGNSA. This CDR3 has 16 amino acids. Trimming stripped 1 base from V and 6 bases from J, with 17 bases between.